These T cell receptor beta chains were read from a single sample in a study of cytomegalovirus exposure and HLA in healthy donors. TCRdb's table, derived via immunoSEQ multiplex PCR, lists solely in-frame clones and lacks some. This sample has 100,000 to 150,000 clones, with more than 9% found just once. The sample was PBMCs. These receptor sequences come from a woman aged 18-29 years in good health and CMV-seropositive. Both conserved end residues are part of each CDR3. Each record gives: V gene, D gene, J gene, CDR3 length, clone size, CDR3 protein, CDR3 DNA. The D gene is left open where the match is weak. The size field is filled for only some rows; it gives once, few, many or a size class.

v_gene: TRBV4-2; d_gene: TRBD2; j_gene: TRBJ2-3; len: 16; abundance: .; CDR3aa: CASSPSLAGGEDTQYF; CDR3nt: TGTGCCAGCAGCCCCTCCCTAGCGGGAGGGGAAGATACGCAGTATTTT
v_gene: TRBV6-6; d_gene: TRBD1; j_gene: TRBJ1-1; len: 11; abundance: few; CDR3aa: CASTQTGEAFF; CDR3nt: TGTGCCAGCACCCAGACAGGGGAGGCTTTCTTT
v_gene: TRBV5-8; d_gene: .; j_gene: TRBJ2-1; len: 16; abundance: few; CDR3aa: CASILPNSATYNEQFF; CDR3nt: TGTGCCAGCATCCTCCCAAATAGTGCTACCTACAATGAGCAGTTCTTC
v_gene: TRBV28; d_gene: .; j_gene: TRBJ1-5; len: 13; abundance: few; CDR3aa: CASTPGGSQPQHF; CDR3nt: TGTGCCAGTACCCCGGGGGGAAGCCAGCCCCAGCATTTT
v_gene: TRBV25-1; d_gene: .; j_gene: TRBJ2-7; len: 13; abundance: .; CDR3aa: CATKEDRIYQQYF; CDR3nt: TGTGCAACCAAAGAGGACAGAATATATCAGCAGTACTTC
v_gene: TRBV28; d_gene: .; j_gene: TRBJ1-5; len: 17; abundance: few; CDR3aa: CASSPGPTPAARQPQHF; CDR3nt: TGTGCCAGCAGCCCCGGTCCCACACCGGCGGCGCGTCAGCCCCAGCATTTT
v_gene: TRBV19; d_gene: TRBD2; j_gene: TRBJ2-2; len: 17; abundance: few; CDR3aa: CATNDPGLAGHTGELFF; CDR3nt: TGTGCCACGAACGACCCGGGACTAGCGGGACACACCGGGGAGCTGTTTTTT
v_gene: TRBV7-2; d_gene: .; j_gene: TRBJ1-5; len: 13; abundance: few; CDR3aa: CASSSTEVQPQHF; CDR3nt: TGTGCCAGCAGCTCCACTGAGGTACAGCCCCAGCATTTT
v_gene: TRBV6-1; d_gene: .; j_gene: TRBJ1-4; len: 13; abundance: .; CDR3aa: CASSEIRGGKLFF; CDR3nt: TGTGCCAGCAGTGAAATACGGGGGGGAAAACTGTTTTTT
v_gene: TRBV30; d_gene: TRBD2; j_gene: TRBJ2-5; len: 14; abundance: few; CDR3aa: CAWRLAGGQETQYF; CDR3nt: TGTGCCTGGCGTCTAGCGGGAGGGCAAGAGACCCAGTACTTC
v_gene: TRBV6-5; d_gene: .; j_gene: TRBJ2-7; len: 15; abundance: few; CDR3aa: CASSYLPRGPHEQYF; CDR3nt: TGTGCCAGCAGTTACTTGCCCAGAGGGCCCCACGAGCAGTACTTC
v_gene: TRBV11-3; d_gene: .; j_gene: TRBJ2-5; len: 11; abundance: .; CDR3aa: CASSSKETQYF; CDR3nt: TGTGCCAGCAGCTCTAAAGAGACCCAGTACTTC
v_gene: TRBV28; d_gene: .; j_gene: TRBJ1-2; len: 12; abundance: few; CDR3aa: CASSSRVLGYTF; CDR3nt: TGTGCCAGCAGTTCCAGGGTTTTGGGCTACACCTTC
v_gene: TRBV30; d_gene: .; j_gene: TRBJ2-1; len: 16; abundance: .; CDR3aa: CAWSVRSSGRFDEQFF; CDR3nt: TGTGCCTGGAGTGTAAGAAGCAGTGGGAGGTTCGATGAGCAGTTCTTC
v_gene: TRBV28; d_gene: .; j_gene: TRBJ1-2; len: 15; abundance: .; CDR3aa: CASRPPAEGRDGYTF; CDR3nt: TGTGCCAGCAGGCCTCCCGCCGAAGGGAGGGATGGCTACACCTTC
v_gene: TRBV7-9; d_gene: .; j_gene: TRBJ2-1; len: 15; abundance: .; CDR3aa: CASSPPPGLLGEQFF; CDR3nt: TGTGCCAGCAGCCCTCCTCCGGGACTCCTCGGGGAGCAGTTCTTC
v_gene: TRBV6-1; d_gene: .; j_gene: TRBJ1-1; len: 15; abundance: .; CDR3aa: CASSETGTGSPEAFF; CDR3nt: TGTGCCAGCAGTGAAACGGGTACAGGGTCCCCTGAAGCTTTCTTT
v_gene: TRBV6-1; d_gene: .; j_gene: TRBJ1-1; len: 12; abundance: .; CDR3aa: CASSVWNTEAFF; CDR3nt: TGTGCCAGCAGTGTATGGAACACTGAAGCTTTCTTT
v_gene: TRBV2; d_gene: .; j_gene: TRBJ1-3; len: 13; abundance: few; CDR3aa: CASSVGFNRLGHF; CDR3nt: TGTGCCAGCAGTGTGGGATTTAACAGGTTGGGGCATTTT
v_gene: TRBV5-4; d_gene: TRBD2; j_gene: TRBJ2-3; len: 19; abundance: .; CDR3aa: CASSLKYKISGGSLDTQYF; CDR3nt: TGTGCCAGCAGCTTGAAATACAAGATTAGCGGGGGGAGCCTAGATACGCAGTATTTT
v_gene: TRBV7-9; d_gene: TRBD2; j_gene: TRBJ2-7; len: 15; abundance: few; CDR3aa: CASSLPAGGTYEQYF; CDR3nt: TGTGCCAGCAGCTTACCAGCGGGAGGCACCTACGAGCAGTACTTC